These 21 T cell receptor beta chains originate from one sample sequenced in a study of shared clonotypes between healthy human individuals. Only in-frame clones appear in the TCRdb table, and some are missing; sequencing was by immunoSEQ multiplex PCR. Here the sample spans more than 2 million clones, nearly 97% being singletons. What was sequenced was naive CD4+ T cells sorted from blood. Indicated subset: CD45RA+ positively selected. The receptors were sampled from a young man in good health.

The chain has TRBV30 and TRBJ1-4; D unresolved. Trimming shortened V by 1 base and J by 5 bases, and 11 bases separated the two germline ends. This CDR3 comprises 14 residues. Germline V CDR1 and CDR2: GTSNPN, SVGIG (reference sequence). In DNA, the CDR3 is TGTGCCTGGAGTGGGACCTCCACGAATGAAAAACTGTTTTTT. Its translation: CAWSGTSTNEKLFF.

The gene calls are TRBV5-1 and TRBJ1-4; D is unresolved. The ends were cut back, 0 bases at V and 4 bases at J, with 7 bases in the middle. The CDR3 covers 14 residues. Per germline, CDR1 SGHRS and CDR2 YFSETQ. The CDR3 protein is CASSLGGYNEKLFF. CDR3 nucleotides: TGCGCCAGCAGCTTGGGGGGTTATAATGAAAAACTGTTTTTT.

The chain uses TRBV18 and TRBJ1-1, with unresolved D. This CDR3 spans 14 amino acids. Trimming removed 2 bases from V and 5 bases from J, with 12 bases in between. In germline, CDR1 is KGHSH, CDR2 LQKENI. The CDR3 protein is CASSPGQTVTEAFF. The CDR3 DNA sequence: TGTGCCAGCTCACCAGGGCAGACGGTAACTGAAGCTTTCTTT. Together with reference TRBV18 and TRBJ1-1, the CDR3 gives the full variable domain: NAGVMQNPRHLVRRRGQEARLRCSPMKGHSHVYWYRQLPEEGLKFMVYLQKENIIDESGMPKERFSAEFPKEGPSILRIQQVVRGDSAAYFCASSPGQTVTEAFFGQGTRLTVV.

A single count supports this clone. The genes are TRBV6-1 and TRBJ2-7, with D unresolved. The CDR3 is made up of 14 amino acids. Germline CDR1 is MNHNS and CDR2 is SASEGT. The germline V and J ends were trimmed by 5 bases and 0 bases, with 11 bases remaining between them. CDR3 DNA sequence: TGTGCCAGCAGTAGCCCATTGAGCTCCTACGAGCAGTACTTC. Protein: CASSSPLSSYEQYF.

The V gene is TRBV10-3, the J gene TRBJ1-2; D uncertain. Per germline, CDR1 ENHRY and CDR2 SYGVKD. The CDR3 runs to 13 residues. Trimming took 9 bases from V and 2 from J, leaving 13 bases between them. CDR3 sequence reads: CAIKDRENYGYTF. The CDR3 DNA reads as TGTGCCATTAAAGACCGGGAGAACTATGGCTACACCTTC.

The chain uses TRBV2 and TRBJ1-3; weak D call: TRBD1 (5 bases). Germline V gene lookup returns CDR1 SNHLY and CDR2 FYNNEI. Trimming took 2 bases from V and 7 from J, leaving 9 bases between them. The CDR3 is 13 amino acids. CDR3 protein: CASSEISGNTIYF. The CDR3 bases are TGTGCCAGCAGTGAAATATCAGGGAACACCATATATTTT.

The rearrangement joins TRBV18 to TRBJ2-6; a weak D match, TRBD2 (5 bases). V was cut by 3 bases and J by 2 bases, with 8 bases left in between. CDR1 and CDR2 from the germline V gene are KGHSH and LQKENI. This CDR3 is 15 amino acids long. CDR3 nucleotide sequence: TGTGCCAGCTCACCGGGGAGCCCTGGGGCCAACGTCCTGACTTTC. Protein: CASSPGSPGANVLTF.

In its sample, this clone was seen a few times. V is TRBV4-1 and J is TRBJ1-6; 10 bases agree with TRBD1. The germline V gene encodes CDR1 MGHRA and CDR2 YSYEKL. Trimming cost V 1 base and J 10 bases; bases outside gene matches: 10. The CDR3 is made up of 17 amino acids. The CDR3 spells CASSQGGRDRGGSPLHF. DNA for the CDR3: TGCGCCAGCAGCCAAGGGGGAAGGGACAGGGGAGGATCACCCCTCCACTTT.

To note about this clone: Distinct nucleotide sequences in the sample also encode this CDR3. The chain recombines TRBV20-1 with TRBJ2-5, with D hard to call. The CDR3 totals 11 residues. Germline loops: CDR1 DFQATT, CDR2 SNEGSKA (reference sequence). The germline V and J ends were trimmed by 6 bases and 5 bases, with 10 bases remaining between them. CDR3: CSASSEETQYF. The CDR3 DNA reads TGCAGTGCCTCGAGTGAGGAGACCCAGTACTTC.

V usage is TRBV7-2 and J usage is TRBJ2-2; TRBD2 is a possible D gene (6 bases). Trimming removed 8 bases at V and 11 bases at J, with 12 bases between. CDR3 length: 11 amino acids. Germline-derived CDR1 and CDR2 are SGHTA and FQGNSA. The CDR3 reads CASHRDSELFF. CDR3 nucleotide sequence: TGTGCCAGCCACCGGGACTCAGAGCTGTTTTTT. Full variable domain (rest looked up from reference TRBV7-2 and TRBJ2-2): GAGVSQSPSNKVTEKGKDVELRCDPISGHTALYWYRQSLGQGLEFLIYFQGNSAPDKSGLPSDRFSAERTGGSVSTLTIQRTQQEDSAVYLCASHRDSELFFGEGSRLTVL.

The chain is built from TRBV2 and TRBJ1-2, with a weak D call TRBD1 (5 bases). V dropped 3 bases and J dropped 3 bases, with 41 bases sitting between them. Per germline, CDR1 SNHLY and CDR2 FYNNEI. The CDR3 covers 24 residues. In DNA, the CDR3 is TGTGCCAGCAGTGAGCCGGGGGGATATCTTGACAACGGTATACCTCTCAACCCTCACTATGGCTACACCTTC. It yields the protein CASSEPGGYLDNGIPLNPHYGYTF.

This clone was picked up one time. This chain uses TRBV27 with TRBJ2-3, with D perhaps matching TRBD1 (5 bases). Germline CDR1 MNHEY, CDR2 SMNVEV (reference sequence). The CDR3 runs 16 residues. V shed 3 bases and J shed 1 base, with 14 bases lying between them. The CDR3 nucleotides are TGTGCCAGCAGTTTTAGGGTGGGGCTACGCACAGATACGCAGTATTTT. Translating gives CASSFRVGLRTDTQYF.

The J gene is TRBJ2-1, the V gene TRBV2, with TRBD2 matching 13 bases. Germline V gene lookup returns CDR1 SNHLY and CDR2 FYNNEI. The CDR3 length is 15 residues. The V gene end was trimmed by 5 bases and the J gene end by 3 bases; junction bases not matched to a gene: 1. CDR3 bases: TGTGCCAGCAGTACTAGCGGGGGGGACTACAATGAGCAGTTCTTC. Translation: CASSTSGGDYNEQFF.

The chain has TRBV5-1 and TRBJ2-2; D is perhaps TRBD2 (5 bases). V was trimmed by 7 bases and J by 6 bases, leaving 13 bases between them. The CDR3 spans 13 residues. In germline, CDR1 is SGHRS, CDR2 YFSETQ. The chain's CDR3 is CASCLRESGELFF. DNA of the CDR3: TGCGCCAGCTGTCTAAGGGAGTCCGGGGAGCTGTTTTTT.

The CDR3 here is CASSEWGADTQYF. CDR3 nucleotide sequence: TGTGCCAGCAGTGAATGGGGGGCAGATACGCAGTATTTT. J is TRBJ2-3 and V is TRBV25-1; a weak D match, TRBD2 (6 bases). Germline loops: CDR1 MGHDK, CDR2 SYGVNS. Deletions cut 1 base from V and 4 bases from J, with 6 bases between. The CDR3 runs 13 residues.

The sample holds one count of this clone. This rearrangement joins TRBV7-9 to TRBJ1-2; 9 bases fit TRBD1. Trimming cost V 6 bases and J 8 bases; bases outside gene matches: 10. This CDR3 contains 14 residues. Germline V gives CDR1 SEHNR, CDR2 FQNEAQ (reference sequence). CDR3 amino acids: CASSSGTGLVGYTF. In nucleotides, the CDR3 is TGTGCCAGCAGTTCCGGGACAGGGTTGGTCGGCTACACCTTC.

V usage is TRBV6-1 and J usage is TRBJ2-1; TRBD2 matches 7 bases. Germline-derived CDR1 and CDR2 are MNHNS and SASEGT. This CDR3 has 16 residues. V lost 2 bases to trimming and J lost 0 bases; unmatched junction nucleotides: 4. The CDR3 sequence: CASSEWRGSSYNEQFF. The CDR3 DNA follows: TGTGCCAGCAGTGAATGGCGGGGGAGCTCCTACAATGAGCAGTTCTTC.

J is TRBJ2-4 and V is TRBV5-4, with a tentative D call TRBD1 (5 bases). CDR1 and CDR2 (germline): SGHNT, YYREEE (reference sequence). Trimming took off 0 bases at V and 4 bases at J, with 8 bases between the two ends. CDR3 length: 14 residues. This CDR3 is CASSLGQGKNIQYF. As DNA, the CDR3 is TGTGCCAGCAGCTTGGGTCAGGGTAAAAACATTCAGTACTTC.

The rearrangement uses TRBV7-9 and TRBJ1-4; TRBD1 matches at 11 bases. Trimming took 5 bases from V and 3 from J; bases not matched to a gene: 14. Germline V gene sequence: CDR1 SEHNR, CDR2 FQNEAQ (reference sequence). CDR3 length: 19 amino acids. The CDR3 loop is CASSRRKGQGGGSNEKLFF. As DNA, the CDR3 is TGTGCCAGCAGCCGCCGTAAGGGACAGGGGGGCGGTTCTAATGAAAAACTGTTTTTT.

The chain combines TRBV2 with TRBJ2-3, with 8 positions matching TRBD2. Germline loops: CDR1 SNHLY, CDR2 FYNNEI. Trimming at V came to 3 bases and at J to 2 bases, leaving 10 bases not matched to a gene. This CDR3 comprises 17 residues. This CDR3 is CASSELSGILPTDTQYF. For the CDR3, the DNA is TGTGCCAGCAGTGAGCTTAGCGGGATCTTACCCACAGATACGCAGTATTTT.

A single count supports this clone. This chain links TRBV7-9 with TRBJ2-3; 10 bases line up with TRBD1. CDR3 length: 12 residues. Trimming removed 5 bases from V and 14 bases from J; junction bases left unmatched: 7. Germline loops: CDR1 SEHNR, CDR2 FQNEAQ (reference sequence). CDR3 coding DNA: TGTGCCAGCAGCCCGGGACAGGGGAGGCCGTATTTT. Its protein is CASSPGQGRPYF.